Shown below are 8 T cell receptor beta chains from a single sample sequenced in a study of blood T cell repertoires in COVID-19. Using immunoSEQ multiplex PCR, the repertoire was profiled, and TCRdb retains in-frame clones only, with some absent. The sample contains about 400,000 clones, 70% to 90% of which appear only once. The sample comprised PBMCs or T cells enriched from blood (not recorded which). The receptors stem from a woman in her forties with acute COVID-19.

The CDR3 bases are TGTGCCAGCTCAAGTTCGGGGGATTCACCCCTCCACTTT. As protein: CASSSSGDSPLHF. The chain links TRBV18 to TRBJ1-6, with D possibly matching TRBD1 (5 bases). V lost 5 bases to trimming and J lost 8 bases, with 10 bases between them. The CDR3 contains 13 residues. The germline V gene encodes CDR1 KGHSH and CDR2 LQKENI. The whole variable domain, filled in from reference TRBV18 and TRBJ1-6, reads NAGVMQNPRHLVRRRGQEARLRCSPMKGHSHVYWYRQLPEEGLKFMVYLQKENIIDESGMPKERFSAEFPKEGPSILRIQQVVRGDSAAYFCASSSSGDSPLHFGNGTRLTVT.

The sample holds a few counts of this clone. Other DNA sequences from this sample encode an identical CDR3 as well. The gene calls are TRBV4-1 and TRBJ2-1, with 7 bases lining up with TRBD2. Germline CDR1 reads MGHRA; CDR2 reads YSYEKL. The CDR3 spans 15 residues. The junction had 4 bases not matched to a gene; V was cut back by 1 base and J by 4 bases. CDR3 protein: CASSQVRGGYNEQFF. Written as DNA, the CDR3 is TGCGCCAGCAGCCAAGTCCGCGGGGGTTACAATGAGCAGTTCTTC.

The chain employs TRBV2 and TRBJ2-1, with 13 bases lining up with TRBD2. The V gene end was trimmed by 8 bases and the J gene end by 4 bases; junction bases not matched to a gene: 2. CDR1 and CDR2 from the germline V gene are SNHLY and FYNNEI. This CDR3 is 14 amino acids long. CDR3 nucleotide sequence: TGTGCCAGCGGGGGACTAGCGGGGTACAATGAGCAGTTCTTC. Encoded protein: CASGGLAGYNEQFF.

The chain recombines TRBV30 with TRBJ1-4; TRBD1 might be the D (6 bases). V lost 1 base, J lost 8 bases, and 17 bases lay in between. Germline CDR1 is GTSNPN and CDR2 is SVGIG (reference sequence). This CDR3 region has 15 residues. CDR3 DNA: TGTGCCTGGAGTGCTATGGGGGCTTGGGGGGAAAAACTGTTTTTT. Its protein is CAWSAMGAWGEKLFF.

This chain joins TRBV10-3 and TRBJ2-3; TRBD2 is a possible D gene (7 bases). The ends were cut back, 4 bases at V and 3 bases at J, with 20 bases in the middle. The CDR3 totals 17 residues. The germline gives CDR1 ENHRY, CDR2 SYGVKD. The CDR3 loop reads CAISVGGAGAPTDTQYF. In DNA form, the CDR3 reads TGTGCCATCAGTGTGGGAGGCGCGGGGGCCCCGACAGATACGCAGTATTTT.

This chain connects TRBV18 to TRBJ2-7, with D tentatively TRBD2 (5 bases). V lost 2 bases, J lost 0 bases, and 17 bases lay in between. This CDR3 comprises 17 residues. From germline, CDR1 is KGHSH and CDR2 LQKENI. In DNA, the CDR3 is TGTGCCAGCTCACCAGGAGCGGCAGGAAGGGTCTCCTACGAGCAGTACTTC. This sequence encodes CASSPGAAGRVSYEQYF.

The chain uses TRBV7-8 and TRBJ2-7, with D perhaps TRBD2 (5 bases). There are 16 residues in the CDR3. Per the germline V gene, CDR1 is SGHVS and CDR2 is FQNEAQ. V was shortened by 5 bases and J by 3 bases, with 20 bases between the two germline ends. Here the CDR3 reads CASSATGIKGHYEQYF. In nucleotides, the CDR3 is TGTGCCAGCAGCGCCACCGGGATAAAGGGCCACTACGAGCAGTACTTC.

The chain couples TRBV7-9 to TRBJ2-2, with D possibly matching TRBD1 (6 bases). Germline lookup yields CDR1 SEHNR and CDR2 FQNEAQ (reference sequence). Trimming took 5 bases from V and 2 from J, leaving 9 bases between them. This CDR3 spans 14 amino acids. CDR3 residues: CASSRTENTGELFF. The CDR3 DNA is TGTGCCAGCAGCCGGACAGAAAACACCGGGGAGCTGTTTTTT.